This T cell receptor (beta chain) stems from a study of CD4+ T cells in melanoma. There are 15 residues in the CDR3. The V end was cut by 1 base, the J end by 7 bases, with 16 bases between. CDR1 is SEHNR and CDR2 is FQNEAQ in the germline V gene (reference sequence). As regards this clone: Antigen unknown.

Clones were read by immunoSEQ multiplex PCR, and TCRdb kept only the in-frame ones, dropping some. The table shows 10,000 to 13,000 clones, with approximately 70% occurring only once. Study-wide results and caveats: CD8+ T cell, macrophage and B cell function reportedly correlated with neoantigen-specific CD4+ T cells. Neoantigen-specific CD4+ T cells in melanoma reportedly had diverse differentiation states.

This chain joins TRBV7-9 and TRBJ1-2, with D unclear. The receptor was isolated from a human donor with melanoma. Source material: cells from a culture (not recorded whether cultured in vitro). The DNA of the CDR3 is TGTGCCAGCAGCTTAGGCGGAGGAGGGCAAGGTGGCTACACCTTC. Protein product: CASSLGGGGQGGYTF.